This TCR beta chain is drawn from a study of identical twins. The CDR3 runs to 17 residues. V was shortened by 0 bases and J by 0 bases, with 12 bases between the two germline ends. TCRdb fed the 5' RACE reads into MiXCR, producing one record per CDR3 protein. This sample has roughly 630,000 distinct CDR3 sequences, with roughly 7.1% found just once. These data were likewise used in another study, on yellow fever vaccine responses in identical twins.

The clonotype originates from a woman aged 18-29 years in good health. This chain connects TRBV12-3 or TRBV12-4 to TRBJ1-3; D call uncertain. The sequenced sample was PBMCs. The CDR3 region has the DNA TGTGCCAGCAGTTTAGCCCCGGGCACCCTCTCTGGAAACACCATATATTTT. It specifies CASSLAPGTLSGNTIYF.